These 2 T cell receptor beta chains were sequenced from one sample in a study of cytomegalovirus exposure and HLA in healthy donors. The PCR had 60 Vbeta and 13 Jbeta primers. TCRdb keeps only in-frame clones here, not all; method: immunoSEQ multiplex PCR. Of about 120,000 clones in the sample, roughly 76% are singletons; the top ten hold around 2%. The sample consisted of PBMCs. Source of these receptors: a man aged 30-40 years in good health and CMV-seronegative.

The chain has TRBV6-1 and TRBJ2-2, with 7 bases aligning to TRBD2. From germline, CDR1 is MNHNS and CDR2 SASEGT. V shed 4 bases, J shed 7 bases, and the junction held 9 bases outside the gene matches. This CDR3 has 15 residues. CDR3 protein: CASSALGRGDGELFF. CDR3 sequence (DNA): TGTGCCAGCAGTGCCCTTGGGAGGGGCGACGGGGAGCTGTTTTTT.

The V and J genes are TRBV29-1 and TRBJ1-1; weak D call: TRBD1 (5 bases). The V gene's germline CDR1 is SQVTM and CDR2 ANQGSEA. CDR3 size: 11 residues. Trimming removed 1 base from V and 8 bases from J, with 8 bases in between. Written as DNA, the CDR3 is TGCAGCGTTGAAGTAGGGGTGGAAGCTTTCTTT. Residues: CSVEVGVEAFF.